This entry concerns a single TCR beta chain. The target antigen is unknown. This record belongs to a study of radiation and T cells in renal cell carcinoma. General observations from the study: From baseline, blood top tumor clonotypes peaked at 2 weeks post-radiation.

Time point of the sample: blood 2 weeks post-SBRT. Treatment: 15 Gy SBRT to primary tumor, nephrectomy 4 weeks later. Blood was sampled at baseline, 2 weeks and 4 weeks after SBRT. Clear cell pathology was present in this patient's renal cell carcinoma. Method: immunoSEQ multiplex PCR; TCRdb's copy keeps in-frame clones and lacks some. The top ten clones hold roughly 30% of a sample with 25,000 to 30,000 clones, approximately 84% of them seen once. This clonotype originated in a man aged 55-75 years with renal cell carcinoma. The sequencing used blood, collected from a patient whose treatment included radiotherapy and nephrectomy.

This chain's CDR3 is CASTDRRKSYEQYF. In nucleotides, the CDR3 is TGTGCCTCGACAGACAGGAGGAAATCCTACGAGCAGTACTTC. The chain joins TRBV30 to TRBJ2-7; tentatively, D is TRBD1 (6 bases). This CDR3 region has 14 residues. Trimming pared 7 bases from V and 1 base from J, leaving 17 bases between. The germline gives CDR1 GTSNPN, CDR2 SVGIG (reference sequence).